This section outlines one T cell receptor (beta chain) sequence together with its context. Its antigen is undetermined. The data belong to a study of beta chain features in type 1 diabetes. Of the isolated RNA, all was reverse transcribed, and so the sequenced material was expressed TCRB transcripts. Samples of naive, central memory and regulatory T cells yielded a mean of around 3.5 million reads. Here immunoSEQ multiplex PCR was the method, and the copy in TCRdb shows in-frame clones only, minus some. The sample lists tens of thousands of clones, about two thirds occurring once. The study's findings and limits: The study found that naive, central memory and Treg TCRB repertoires appeared more similar in patients than in healthy donors. Within each of all four CD4+ subsets, Type 1 diabetes patients had TCRB CDR3s that were moderately but significantly shorter.

V lost 3 bases to trimming and J lost 3 bases; unmatched junction nucleotides: 9. This CDR3 has 16 amino acids. In germline, CDR1 is SGHAT, CDR2 FQNNGV. This receptor was taken from a man aged 18-30 years with type 1 diabetes. Specimen: Tregs from blood. The rearrangement links TRBV11-2 to TRBJ1-1, with 8 bases that match TRBD1. The DNA for the CDR3 is TGTGCCAGCAGCTTCGGACAGGGCAGTTGGGACACTGAAGCTTTCTTT. Protein sequence: CASSFGQGSWDTEAFF.